One and the same sample provided the 26 T cell receptor beta chains below, sequenced in a study of blood T cell repertoires in COVID-19. The assay was immunoSEQ multiplex PCR, and TCRdb's table has in-frame clones only and misses some. This sample has 300,000 to 350,000 clones, with nearly 90% found just once. Input material: peripheral blood. The source of these receptors is a woman between 35 and 50 years old with COVID-19, enrolled during active disease.

The chain recombines TRBV19 with TRBJ1-1; D ambiguous. CDR3 size: 14 residues. Trimming removed 3 bases at V and 6 bases at J, with 14 bases between. Germline loops: CDR1 LNHDA, CDR2 SQIVND (reference sequence). CDR3 protein: CASSMEGGLPEAFF. The DNA of the CDR3 is TGTGCCAGTAGTATGGAGGGTGGTCTGCCTGAAGCTTTCTTT.

V usage is TRBV5-1 and J usage is TRBJ2-5; D is unresolved. Trimming pared 4 bases from V and 2 bases from J, leaving 9 bases between. This CDR3 is built from 13 residues. CDR1 is SGHRS, CDR2 YFSETQ, per germline. The CDR3 loop reads CASSPPQQETQYF. The CDR3 nucleotides are TGCGCCAGCAGCCCGCCGCAGCAAGAGACCCAGTACTTC. The full variable domain, with the rest looked up from reference TRBV5-1 and TRBJ2-5, is KAGVTQTPRYLIKTRGQQVTLSCSPISGHRSVSWYQQTPGQGLQFLFEYFSETQRNKGNFPGRFSGRQFSNSRSEMNVSTLELGDSALYLCASSPPQQETQYFGPGTRLLVL.

CDR3 residues: CASTGDSYNEQFF. The DNA for the CDR3 is TGTGCCAGCACCGGAGACAGCTACAATGAGCAGTTCTTC. The chain has TRBV6-6 and TRBJ2-1; D may be TRBD1 (5 bases). The CDR3 consists of 13 residues. The germline V gene has CDR1 MNHNY and CDR2 SVGAGI (reference sequence). Deletions cut 7 bases from V and 3 bases from J, with 10 bases between.

The chain links TRBV7-3 to TRBJ1-1; weak D call: TRBD1 (6 bases). CDR1 is SGHTA and CDR2 is FQGTGA in the germline V gene. The CDR3 is made up of 14 amino acids. V lost 2 bases to trimming and J lost 3 bases, with 10 bases between them. The CDR3 DNA reads TGTGCCAGCAGCTTAGGGTCAGGGGACACTGAAGCTTTCTTT. Translating it yields CASSLGSGDTEAFF.

The gene calls are TRBV7-3 and TRBJ2-1; 12 positions agree with TRBD2. Germline lookup yields CDR1 SGHTA and CDR2 FQGTGA. The V and J ends lost 1 base and 8 bases, in that order; junction bases with no gene match: 6. CDR3 length equals 16 residues. The CDR3 sequence: CASSLNPGLAGYEQFF. CDR3 bases: TGTGCCAGCAGCTTAAACCCCGGACTAGCGGGATATGAGCAGTTCTTC.

This clone was found once. The chain carries TRBV6-6 and TRBJ2-2; D uncertain. Trimming took 5 bases from V and 4 from J, leaving 8 bases between them. The CDR3 has 13 amino acids. The germline gives CDR1 MNHNY, CDR2 SVGAGI (reference sequence). As DNA, the CDR3 is TGTGCCAGCAGTCCACGAGGCACCGGGGAGCTGTTTTTT. Protein sequence: CASSPRGTGELFF.

The rearrangement joins TRBV5-4 to TRBJ2-7, with a weak D call TRBD2 (6 bases). This CDR3 has 14 amino acids. Germline CDR1 and CDR2: SGHNT and YYREEE (reference sequence). Trimming removed 1 base from V and 3 bases from J, with 11 bases in between. The CDR3 loop reads CASSLRPSDYEQYF. The DNA for the CDR3 is TGTGCCAGCAGCTTGAGGCCTAGCGACTACGAGCAGTACTTC.

This clone showed up just once. The chain is built from TRBV19 and TRBJ1-4; D remains unclear. This CDR3 spans 15 amino acids. Germline values: CDR1 LNHDA, CDR2 SQIVND (reference sequence). The V and J ends lost 5 bases and 3 bases respectively, with 13 bases between them. CDR3 sequence: CASSADRRANEKLFF. The CDR3 DNA follows: TGTGCCAGTAGTGCGGACCGGAGGGCTAATGAAAAACTGTTTTTT.

The chain has TRBV18 and TRBJ1-5, with D tentatively TRBD1 (5 bases). This CDR3 has 16 amino acids. Trimming removed 2 bases at V and 7 bases at J, with 18 bases between. Germline assignment: CDR1 KGHSH and CDR2 LQKENI. CDR3: CASSPYTGQNYQPQHF. CDR3 nucleotides: TGTGCCAGCTCACCATACACAGGCCAGAACTACCAGCCCCAGCATTTT.

This clone showed up just once. The V gene is TRBV4-3, the J gene TRBJ1-1, with no clear D. Trimming cost V 0 bases and J 3 bases, with 11 bases left between them. Germline CDR1 reads LGHNA; CDR2 reads YSLEER. The CDR3 sequence is 15 residues long. CDR3: CASSQDQSVDTEAFF. DNA for the CDR3: TGCGCCAGCAGCCAAGATCAATCGGTTGACACTGAAGCTTTCTTT.

The chain recombines TRBV7-9 with TRBJ1-4; D gene ambiguous. The germline V and J ends were trimmed by 3 bases and 2 bases, with 7 bases remaining between them. This CDR3 comprises 14 residues. Germline CDR1 SEHNR, CDR2 FQNEAQ (reference sequence). CDR3 bases: TGTGCCAGCAGCTTGAGTATGACTAATGAAAAACTGTTTTTT. Translated, it gives CASSLSMTNEKLFF.

Here the CDR3 DNA reads TGTGCCAGCAGTACGACTAGCGGGAGGCTTTCCTACGAGCAGTACTTC. As protein: CASSTTSGRLSYEQYF. The rearrangement links TRBV6-2 or TRBV6-3 to TRBJ2-7, with TRBD2 identical over 13 bases. This CDR3 region has 16 residues. Germline V gene sequence: CDR1 MNHEY, CDR2 SVGEGT. The trim removed 5 bases at V and 1 base at J, leaving 5 bases unmatched.

This chain joins TRBV7-9 and TRBJ2-7; TRBD1 matches 7 bases. The V gene's germline CDR1 is SEHNR and CDR2 FQNEAQ (reference sequence). With 5 bases clipped from V and 1 base from J, the junction kept 5 bases outside the gene matches. The CDR3 runs 14 residues. The CDR3 sequence is CASSKPGQSYEQYF. The DNA for the CDR3 is TGTGCCAGCAGCAAACCGGGACAGTCCTACGAGCAGTACTTC.

The rearrangement uses TRBV28 and TRBJ2-1; 7 bases map to TRBD1. Germline CDR1 MDHEN, CDR2 SYDVKM. The CDR3 has 13 residues. After removal of 8 bases from V and 6 bases from J, the junction contained 7 bases not matched to a gene. The CDR3, as DNA: TGTGCCAGCCGACAGGGATCCGTCAATGAGCAGTTCTTC. This encodes CASRQGSVNEQFF.

This clone was counted once. The chain has TRBV30 and TRBJ1-1; D is ambiguous. V lost 2 bases, J lost 3 bases, and 16 bases lay in between. Germline-derived CDR1 and CDR2 are GTSNPN and SVGIG (reference sequence). CDR3 length equals 15 residues. CDR3 nucleotides: TGTGCCTGGAGTCCAAACTTGAGACGGGACACTGAAGCTTTCTTT. Its protein product is CAWSPNLRRDTEAFF. Using reference TRBV30 and TRBJ1-1 for the parts outside the CDR3, the full variable domain is SQTIHQWPATLVQPVGSPLSLECTVEGTSNPNLYWYRQAAGRGLQLLFYSVGIGQISSEVPQNLSASRPQDRQFILSSKKLLLSDSGFYLCAWSPNLRRDTEAFFGQGTRLTVV.

The genes are TRBV10-3 and TRBJ1-1; D uncertain. The CDR3 loop spans 12 amino acids. V was shortened by 2 bases and J by 11 bases, with 12 bases between the two germline ends. Germline values: CDR1 ENHRY, CDR2 SYGVKD. Written as DNA, the CDR3 is TGTGCCATCAGTGAGGCGGGCCGGAGGGCTTTCTTT. Its translation: CAISEAGRRAFF.

The chain couples TRBV30 to TRBJ1-1; D perhaps matches TRBD1 (5 bases). CDR3 length equals 12 residues. Per the germline V gene, CDR1 is GTSNPN and CDR2 is SVGIG (reference sequence). The V gene lost 4 bases and the J gene lost 5 bases, with 11 bases spanning the gap. CDR3 residues: CAWTGRGTEAFF. The CDR3 DNA follows: TGTGCCTGGACAGGGAGGGGAACTGAAGCTTTCTTT.

The chain carries TRBV29-1 and TRBJ2-7; 11 bases agree with TRBD1. CDR3 length equals 12 residues. V lost 7 bases to trimming and J lost 6 bases; unmatched junction nucleotides: 5. Germline lookup yields CDR1 SQVTM and CDR2 ANQGSEA. CDR3 region: CSGWTGGSEQYF. The CDR3 DNA reads TGCAGCGGGTGGACAGGGGGCTCCGAGCAGTACTTC.

This clone has just one count. At one end the junction does not follow the germline gene, possibly because of a read error. V usage is TRBV3-1 (or the pseudogene TRBV3-2) and J usage is TRBJ1-2; D possibly corresponds to TRBD1 (5 bases). Germline loops: CDR1 LGHDT, CDR2 YNNKEL (reference sequence). CDR3 length: 17 amino acids. The CDR3 DNA follows: TGTGCCCGCAGTCTCTCGGGGGGGGGTAGAGCTAACTATGGCTACACCTTC. This translates into CARSLSGGGRANYGYTF.

As regards this clone: Additional DNA sequences in this sample encode the identical CDR3. The chain joins TRBV12-3 or TRBV12-4 to TRBJ1-5; D call uncertain. Trimming took off 4 bases at V and 2 bases at J, with 3 bases between the two ends. CDR3 length: 12 residues. CDR3 in amino acids: CASSSGNQPQHF. The CDR3 nucleotides are TGTGCCAGCAGTTCGGGCAATCAGCCCCAGCATTTT.

J is TRBJ1-3 and V is TRBV18, with D tentatively TRBD1 (5 bases). With 5 bases removed from V and 0 bases from J, the gap between germline ends came to 14 bases. The germline V gene has CDR1 KGHSH and CDR2 LQKENI. This CDR3 has 16 residues. The CDR3 region is CASSRGTSFSGNTIYF. CDR3 sequence (DNA): TGTGCCAGCTCAAGAGGGACTTCTTTCTCTGGAAACACCATATATTTT.

This chain joins TRBV4-2 and TRBJ1-5; no clear D. CDR3 size: 17 residues. Between the trimmed V and J ends, which lost 3 bases and 6 bases, there was a span of 21 bases. Germline V gene lookup returns CDR1 LGHNA and CDR2 YNFKEQ. CDR3 sequence (DNA): TGTGCCAGCAGCCAGATCCAACACACCACGGGGAGTCAGCCCCAGCATTTT. It encodes CASSQIQHTTGSQPQHF.

The chain joins TRBV5-6 to TRBJ1-5; weak D call: TRBD1 (5 bases). Trimming cost V 1 base and J 2 bases, with 16 bases left between them. CDR3 size: 17 residues. Germline CDR1 SGHDT, CDR2 YYEEEE. The CDR3, as DNA: TGTGCCAGCAGCTTGAGGCAGGGCGCGATAGGCAATCAGCCCCAGCATTTT. Translation: CASSLRQGAIGNQPQHF.

The genes are TRBV7-3 and TRBJ2-2; D uncertain. The V gene's germline CDR1 is SGHTA and CDR2 FQGTGA. The V end lost 4 bases, the J end lost 3 bases, and 6 bases lay between the germline ends. The CDR3 loop spans 13 amino acids. For the CDR3, the DNA is TGTGCCAGCAGCTCAACCTACACCGGGGAGCTGTTTTTT. Its translation is CASSSTYTGELFF.

This clone has a count of ten or more. The CDR3 here is CASSKTPGDGYTF. CDR3 in DNA: TGTGCCAGCAGCAAAACCCCGGGGGATGGCTACACCTTC. This chain connects TRBV21-1 to TRBJ1-2. TRBV21-1 is tagged as a pseudogene. The length of the CDR3 is 13 residues.

The rearrangement uses TRBV10-3 and TRBJ2-7, with D maybe TRBD1 (5 bases). V gave up 5 bases and J gave up 0 bases, with 14 bases separating them. The germline CDR1 and CDR2 sequences are ENHRY and SYGVKD. The CDR3 loop spans 15 amino acids. Here the CDR3 DNA reads TGTGCCATCAGTACCCGCAGGGATAGCTCCTACGAGCAGTACTTC. This sequence encodes CAISTRRDSSYEQYF.